The clone carrying this T cell receptor (beta chain) was seen a few times. The data were taken from a study of cytomegalovirus exposure and HLA in healthy donors. PCR used 60 Vbeta primers and 13 Jbeta primers. Clones were read by immunoSEQ multiplex PCR, and TCRdb kept only the in-frame ones, dropping some. The table lists about 140,000 clones, around 73% of them singletons. The TCR sequence derives from a female donor in good health and CMV-seronegative. The sequenced sample consisted of PBMCs.

The CDR3 nucleotides are TGCGCCAGCAGCTTGAGGGGGCCTGTGGACGAGCAGTACTTC. It specifies CASSLRGPVDEQYF. The chain recombines TRBV5-1 with TRBJ2-7; 7 positions agree with TRBD1. J was trimmed by 5 bases and V by 1 base; bases with no gene match: 6. The CDR3 runs to 14 residues. CDR1 SGHRS and CDR2 YFSETQ come from the germline V gene.